This record looks at one T cell receptor (beta chain) sequence and its context. As originally analysed: For nucleated cells, counts were estimated from reference gene primer amplification. Measured with immunoSEQ multiplex PCR; TCRdb has only the in-frame clones, and not every one. That table supplies the V and J calls and clone size; D and trimming were determined from the DNA. The table lists approximately 67,000 clones, approximately 90% of them singletons. The data are from a study of blood T cell repertoires in COVID-19. Turning to the study itself: Sites across the United States, Italy and Spain contributed samples from acute and convalescent COVID-19. The cDNA or gDNA used as material had been derived from T cells, B-cell-depleted T cells, or PBMCs.

The sequence was collected from a woman aged 55-75 years with active COVID-19. Sequenced: peripheral blood.

DNA of the CDR3: TGTGCCAGCAGCTTGATGGGGGACGGAGGGTCCCAGTACTTC. Residues: CASSLMGDGGSQYF. The chain joins TRBV5-4 to TRBJ2-5, with a possible D match to TRBD2 (6 bases). V lost 1 base and J 9 bases, leaving 16 bases between the germline ends. The CDR3 is 14 amino acids. CDR1 SGHNT and CDR2 YYREEE come from the germline V gene (reference sequence).